This entry is about one TCR beta chain. Investigators reverse transcribed all isolated RNA, so they sequenced expressed TCRB transcripts. Profiling relied on immunoSEQ multiplex PCR, and the TCRdb table lists in-frame clones only, not all of them. The repertoire holds over 700,000 clones, with 15% to 20% as singletons. This sample was taken from a study of beta chain features in type 1 diabetes. Germline V gene data show CDR1 as LGHNA and CDR2 as YSLEER. The V end was cut by 4 bases, the J end by 4 bases, with 22 bases between. The CDR3 has 18 residues. The TCR originated in a woman under 30 in good health. V gene TRBV4-3 combines with J gene TRBJ1-4, with D possibly TRBD1 on 5 matching bases. Sequenced input: naive CD4+ T cells from blood. CDR3 coding DNA: TGCGCCAGCAGCCGCGGGCCGGGGCTCGGGGCCAATAATGAAAAACTGTTTTTT. It encodes CASSRGPGLGANNEKLFF.